These 18 T cell receptor beta chains were all obtained from the same sample, sequenced in a study of OX40 agonist ivuxolimab in advanced cancers. The data were produced by immunoSEQ multiplex PCR, yet TCRdb's version contains in-frame clones alone and is incomplete. The data contain 30,000 or so clones, about 82% of them seen just once; the ten biggest clones take up around a quarter. Sequencing was performed on CD4+ or CD8+ T cells sorted from blood, taken in a trial of the OX40 agonist ivuxolimab. All receptors come from an adult with an advanced solid tumor such as melanoma, head and neck, liver or kidney cancer.

CDR3 protein: CASSFKGGFQPQHF. The CDR3 DNA sequence: TGTGCCAGCAGCTTTAAAGGGGGCTTTCAGCCCCAGCATTTT. The V gene is TRBV11-2, the J gene TRBJ1-5; 7 positions agree with TRBD1. The germline V gene encodes CDR1 SGHAT and CDR2 FQNNGV. The ends lost 3 bases at V and 6 bases at J; junction bases unmatched: 5. CDR3 size: 14 residues. Complete variable domain (other parts from reference TRBV11-2 and TRBJ1-5): EAGVAQSPRYKIIEKRQSVAFWCNPISGHATLYWYQQILGQGPKLLIQFQNNGVVDDSQLPKDRFSAERLKGVDSTLKIQPAKLEDSAVYLCASSFKGGFQPQHFGDGTRLSIL.

Worth noting for this clone: A read error may produce the germline difference seen at one junction end. This sequence joins TRBV4-2 and TRBJ1-1; weak D call: TRBD1 (6 bases). There are 14 residues in the CDR3. Germline-derived CDR1 and CDR2 are LGHNA and YNFKEQ. For the CDR3, the DNA is TGTGCCAGCAGCCAAGCGGGGGGCAACAGTGAAGCTTTCTTT. It translates to CASSQAGGNSEAFF.

The CDR3 loop is CASSITRGDLFYNEQFF. The CDR3 DNA follows: TGTGCCAGTAGTATCACTAGGGGAGATTTATTCTACAATGAGCAGTTCTTC. The rearrangement uses TRBV19 and TRBJ2-1; D may correspond to TRBD1 or TRBD2 (5 bases each). The ends were cut back, 3 bases at V and 3 bases at J, with 18 bases in the middle. This CDR3 is built from 17 residues. Germline lookup yields CDR1 LNHDA and CDR2 SQIVND (reference sequence). Full variable domain (outside the CDR3, taken from reference TRBV19 and TRBJ2-1): DGGITQSPKYLFRKEGQNVTLSCEQNLNHDAMYWYRQDPGQGLRLIYYSQIVNDFQKGDIAEGYSVSREKKESFPLTVTSAQKNPTAFYLCASSITRGDLFYNEQFFGPGTRLTVL.

The chain carries TRBV6-1 and TRBJ1-4, with D tentatively TRBD1 (5 bases). The germline gives CDR1 MNHNS, CDR2 SASEGT. V was pared by 6 bases and J by 5 bases, with 16 bases between. The CDR3 is made up of 15 amino acids. CDR3 nucleotides: TGTGCCAGCAGGGCCGTCATGGGGGGGAATGAAAAACTGTTTTTT. Translating gives CASRAVMGGNEKLFF.

This rearrangement joins TRBV7-9 to TRBJ2-2; D gene unclear. The CDR3 is 12 residues long. Germline loops: CDR1 SEHNR, CDR2 FQNEAQ (reference sequence). Trimming stripped 5 bases from V and 4 bases from J, with 5 bases between. CDR3 coding DNA: TGTGCCAGCAGCCCGGGCACCGGGGAGCTGTTTTTT. It is translated as CASSPGTGELFF. Variable domain in full (rest from reference TRBV7-9 and TRBJ2-2): DTGVSQNPRHKITKRGQNVTFRCDPISEHNRLYWYRQTLGQGPEFLTYFQNEAQLEKSRLLSDRFSAERPKGSFSTLEIQRTEQGDSAMYLCASSPGTGELFFGEGSRLTVL.

CDR3 region: CASSHRDGANVLTF. The CDR3 coding sequence is TGTGCCAGCAGTCACAGGGATGGGGCCAACGTCCTGACTTTC. The V call is TRBV7-9, the J call TRBJ2-6; D might be TRBD1 (6 bases). The germline V and J ends were trimmed by 6 bases and 3 bases, with 9 bases remaining between them. Germline V gives CDR1 SEHNR, CDR2 FQNEAQ (reference sequence). The CDR3 loop spans 14 amino acids. Based on the CDR3 plus reference TRBV7-9 and TRBJ2-6, the full variable domain is DTGVSQNPRHKITKRGQNVTFRCDPISEHNRLYWYRQTLGQGPEFLTYFQNEAQLEKSRLLSDRFSAERPKGSFSTLEIQRTEQGDSAMYLCASSHRDGANVLTFGAGSRLTVL.

V gene TRBV4-2 combines with J gene TRBJ2-7, with TRBD1 matching 9 bases. Losses at the gene ends were 0 bases for V and 5 bases for J; bases not matched to a gene: 8. CDR1 and CDR2 (germline): LGHNA, YNFKEQ. This CDR3 has 16 amino acids. The CDR3 DNA sequence: TGTGCCAGCAGCCAAGATTACGGGACAGGGAGGAACGAGCAGTACTTC. This translates into CASSQDYGTGRNEQYF.

The J gene is TRBJ1-1, the V gene TRBV10-2, with D uncertain. This CDR3 spans 12 amino acids. CDR1 is WSHSY and CDR2 is SAAADI in the germline V gene. Trimming cost V 6 bases and J 0 bases, with 5 bases left between them. The CDR3 reads CASSLMNTEAFF. In nucleotides, the CDR3 is TGCGCCAGCAGCCTTATGAACACTGAAGCTTTCTTT.

This chain connects TRBV5-4 to TRBJ2-1; TRBD2 is a possible D gene (6 bases). Looked up from germline, CDR1 is SGHNT and CDR2 is YYREEE (reference sequence). CDR3 length: 15 residues. Trimming shortened V by 4 bases and J by 0 bases, and 11 bases separated the two germline ends. In DNA form, the CDR3 reads TGTGCCAGCAGCCCGGGGGTAAGCTCCTACAATGAGCAGTTCTTC. Residues: CASSPGVSSYNEQFF.

This clone showed up just once. The CDR3 loop is CASSLETAGGTEAFF. CDR3 sequence (DNA): TGCGCCAGCAGCCTGGAGACCGCGGGGGGCACTGAAGCTTTCTTT. This sequence joins TRBV4-1 and TRBJ1-1; possibly TRBD1 for D (5 bases). CDR1 is MGHRA and CDR2 is YSYEKL in the germline V gene. V was clipped by 4 bases and J by 4 bases, with 16 bases between them. This CDR3 contains 15 residues.

The CDR3 sequence is CASSQQGLAGGGNEQFF. The CDR3 DNA sequence: TGCGCCAGCAGCCAACAGGGACTAGCGGGAGGAGGCAATGAGCAGTTCTTC. The V and J genes are TRBV4-1 and TRBJ2-1; 15 bases are shared with TRBD2. The CDR3 extends over 17 amino acids. V was clipped by 2 bases and J by 6 bases; unmatched bases: 5. The germline V gene has CDR1 MGHRA and CDR2 YSYEKL.

The chain is built from TRBV5-4 and TRBJ1-2; TRBD1 matches at 9 bases. The V and J ends lost 4 bases and 12 bases, in that order; junction bases with no gene match: 10. There are 13 residues in the CDR3. Per germline, CDR1 SGHNT and CDR2 YYREEE (reference sequence). CDR3 nucleotide sequence: TGTGCCAGCAGCGGGGGGACAGGGCCCAGTGACACCTTC. Its translation: CASSGGTGPSDTF.

The chain joins TRBV6-6 to TRBJ2-2; a possible D gene is TRBD1 (6 bases). Germline V gene sequence: CDR1 MNHNY, CDR2 SVGAGI (reference sequence). Trimming took 8 bases from V and 5 from J, leaving 9 bases between them. The CDR3 runs 12 residues. CDR3 in amino acids: CASETGTGELFF. The CDR3 coding sequence is TGTGCCAGCGAGACAGGAACCGGGGAGCTGTTTTTT.

For this clone: Germline and junction disagree at one end, which may indicate a read error. This chain connects TRBV23-1 to TRBJ2-2, with 7 bases fitting TRBD1. TRBV23-1 is an open reading frame whose function is uncertain. CDR3 size: 16 residues. The CDR3 coding sequence is TGCGCCAGCAGTCAATCGAGGACAGGTAGGGGCCGGGGAGCTGTTTTT. Protein product: CASSQSRTGRGRGAVF.

This chain joins TRBV5-1 and TRBJ2-2; 13 nucleotides line up with TRBD2. Germline V lookup: CDR1 SGHRS, CDR2 YFSETQ. V dropped 0 bases and J dropped 5; count of bases not matched to a gene: 1. The CDR3 has 16 residues. Here the CDR3 reads CASSLGLAGGTGELFF. The DNA for the CDR3 is TGCGCCAGCAGCTTGGGACTAGCGGGAGGTACCGGGGAGCTGTTTTTT.

V gene TRBV30 combines with J gene TRBJ1-4; TRBD1 matches at 11 bases. Germline values: CDR1 GTSNPN, CDR2 SVGIG (reference sequence). The CDR3 has 16 amino acids. V lost 2 bases and J lost 7; bases outside the gene matches: 9. CDR3 protein: CAWSSTGDRGSEKLFF. The CDR3 DNA sequence: TGTGCCTGGAGTTCAACAGGGGACAGGGGGAGTGAAAAACTGTTTTTT.

This rearrangement joins TRBV4-2 to TRBJ2-7; 9 nucleotides align to TRBD1. V shed 0 bases, J shed 1 base, and the junction held 4 bases outside the gene matches. The length of the CDR3 is 16 residues. The V gene's germline CDR1 is LGHNA and CDR2 YNFKEQ. DNA of the CDR3: TGTGCCAGCAGCCAAGATGGGACAGGGTTATCCTACGAGCAGTACTTC. The encoded protein is CASSQDGTGLSYEQYF.

This clone was recorded once. The gene calls are TRBV27 and TRBJ2-1; D unclear. Germline V lookup: CDR1 MNHEY, CDR2 SMNVEV (reference sequence). The CDR3 is 13 amino acids. Trimming took 2 bases from V and 6 from J, leaving 8 bases between them. CDR3 nucleotide sequence: TGTGCCAGCAGTTTACGGGTCACCAATGAGCAGTTCTTC. It is translated as CASSLRVTNEQFF.